Following are 7 T cell receptor beta chains from one sample sequenced in a study of shared clonotypes between healthy human individuals. Data came from immunoSEQ multiplex PCR; TCRdb stores just in-frame clones and leaves some out. The table records about 1.1 million clones, around 78% of them present only once. Sequenced material: memory CD4+ T cells from PBMCs. Subset given: CD45RA-negative fraction. Receptor source: a man younger than 35 in good health. Some clones in this sample may be carry-over from other donors' samples.

The V and J genes are TRBV5-1 and TRBJ2-2; TRBD2 is a possible D gene (5 bases). Trimming removed 2 bases from V and 8 bases from J, with 13 bases in between. The CDR3 is made up of 14 amino acids. Germline values: CDR1 SGHRS, CDR2 YFSETQ. CDR3 amino acids: CASSLLSSGGELFF. DNA of the CDR3: TGCGCCAGCAGCTTACTTTCAAGCGGAGGGGAGCTGTTTTTT.

V gene TRBV10-3 combines with J gene TRBJ2-2; perhaps TRBD2 as D (5 bases). Germline V gene sequence: CDR1 ENHRY, CDR2 SYGVKD. The length of the CDR3 is 14 residues. Between the trimmed V and J ends, which lost 6 bases and 0 bases, there was a span of 8 bases. The CDR3 loop is CAIRSGTNTGELFF. The DNA of the CDR3 is TGTGCCATCAGGAGCGGAACGAACACCGGGGAGCTGTTTTTT.

The DNA of the CDR3 is TGTGCCAGCAGTTACTCGGAGTCCCCCCGTTCGGAGCAGTACTTC. Its translation: CASSYSESPRSEQYF. This chain joins TRBV6-6 and TRBJ2-7; the D is unclear. Per germline, CDR1 MNHNY and CDR2 SVGAGI (reference sequence). The V end lost 0 bases, the J end lost 7 bases, and 16 bases lay between the germline ends. This CDR3 comprises 15 residues.

The gene calls are TRBV28 and TRBJ1-4, with D possibly TRBD1 on 6 matching bases. Germline V lookup: CDR1 MDHEN, CDR2 SYDVKM. This CDR3 contains 15 residues. V was trimmed by 4 bases and J by 7 bases, leaving 16 bases between them. CDR3 loop: CASSSPGAGREKLFF. CDR3 in DNA: TGTGCCAGCAGTTCCCCGGGGGCAGGTCGTGAAAAACTGTTTTTT.

The rearrangement joins TRBV18 to TRBJ2-7, with D perhaps being TRBD1 or TRBD2 (5 bases each). CDR1 is KGHSH, CDR2 LQKENI, per germline. This CDR3 has 13 amino acids. V lost 2 bases and J lost 2, with 7 bases in between. Here the CDR3 reads CASSPGDPYEQYF. As DNA, the CDR3 is TGTGCCAGCTCACCAGGGGACCCCTACGAGCAGTACTTC. The complete variable domain, with remaining parts taken from reference TRBV18 and TRBJ2-7, reads NAGVMQNPRHLVRRRGQEARLRCSPMKGHSHVYWYRQLPEEGLKFMVYLQKENIIDESGMPKERFSAEFPKEGPSILRIQQVVRGDSAAYFCASSPGDPYEQYFGPGTRLTVT.

The chain couples TRBV29-1 to TRBJ1-2; D is possibly TRBD1 (6 bases). With 5 bases removed from V and 3 bases from J, the gap between germline ends came to 16 bases. This CDR3 comprises 14 residues. Germline-derived CDR1 and CDR2 are SQVTM and ANQGSEA. The CDR3 DNA sequence: TGCAGCGTTAGGGTTCCATCAGGGGACTATGGCTACACCTTC. Translation: CSVRVPSGDYGYTF.

The gene calls are TRBV11-3 and TRBJ2-2; the D is unclear. Germline V gene sequence: CDR1 SGHNT, CDR2 YENEEA. CDR3 length: 13 residues. V shed 5 bases and J shed 4 bases, with 8 bases lying between them. CDR3 nucleotides: TGTGCCAGCAGCCCGAGTCTCACCGGGGAGCTGTTTTTT. This gives the protein CASSPSLTGELFF.